These 3 T cell receptor beta chains came from one sample sequenced in a study of T cells expressing NK-cell markers. From the 5' RACE reads, TCRdb lists one entry per CDR3 protein and no DNA. Its clone listing holds roughly 390,000 distinct CDR3 sequences. Sequencing input: blood T cells: a sorted CD56 or NKG2C T cell subset, CD4+ or CD8+ T cells, or bulk PBMC T cells (not recorded which). Receptor source: a woman in her forties or fifties in good health.

V is TRBV4-1 and J is TRBJ2-1; as DNA is missing, the TRBD1 call by TCRdb cannot be tested. Per germline, CDR1 MGHRA and CDR2 YSYEKL. This CDR3 has 16 amino acids. The CDR3 protein is CASSQVRRGGYNEQFF.

The V and J genes are TRBV6-5 and TRBJ1-1; checking the TCRdb D call of TRBD1 is not possible without DNA. The V gene's germline CDR1 is MNHEY and CDR2 SVGAGI. The CDR3 contains 14 residues. This chain's CDR3 is CASNRQGAYTEAFF.

The rearrangement links TRBV5-1 to TRBJ2-5; TCRdb's D gene call, TRBD2, goes unchecked for lack of DNA. The CDR3 is 16 amino acids. In germline, CDR1 is SGHRS, CDR2 YFSETQ. CDR3 sequence: CASSLGGRENQETQYF.